The TCR beta chain described here comes from a study of naive and memory T cell subsets. The study, taken as a whole, reports: Especially in CD8 cells, naive repertoires contained a few larger clonotypes, possibly CD45RA-re-expressing memory cells. Over 90% of naive TCR sequences appeared only once after error correction, unlike memory subsets.

The beta constant-region primer was an equimolar mix of two oligonucleotides covering TRBC1 and TRBC2. The ligated cDNA underwent four PCR rounds using SP2 and nested alpha and beta constant-region primers. MiXCR, applied by TCRdb to the UMI-ligation and nested PCR reads, yields one record per CDR3 protein. Here the sample spans about 90,000 distinct CDR3 sequences, about 10% being singletons. Overnight CMV lysate stimulation of fresh PBMCs defined donor CMV status by CD4+ IFNgamma. Cells stained for CD3, CD4, CD8, CD45RA, CD27 and viability were sorted into four CD45RA/CD27 subsets. The table lists this clonotype with many counts. What it binds is unknown. Specimen: naive CD4+ T cells from blood. This clonotype was sampled from a human donor in good health.

CDR3: CASSRSGLGSGANVLTF. CDR3 DNA sequence: TGCGCCAGCAGCCGTAGTGGGCTCGGGTCTGGGGCCAACGTCCTGACTTTC. This sequence joins TRBV4-1 and TRBJ2-6; D gene unclear. The V gene's germline CDR1 is MGHRA and CDR2 YSYEKL. V lost 4 bases and J 1 base, leaving 14 bases between the germline ends. This CDR3 is built from 17 residues.